One sample yielded the 18 T cell receptor beta chains listed below, sequenced in a study of blood T cell repertoires in COVID-19 (dated by TCRdb to about 2020). Receptors were amplified or captured by the immunoSEQ multiplex PCR assay. TCRdb took this table from immuneACCESS and kept in-frame rearrangements with V and J called. Such tables lack part of the clones; where checked against another copy, unresolved V genes explain under half of the gap, and the rest is unexplained. The sample table records 270,000 or so clones; 86% of these occur just once. 2.6% of the sample comes from the top ten. Sequencing was done on a sample of PBMCs or T cells enriched from blood (not recorded which). These receptor sequences come from a woman younger than 35 who had recovered from COVID-19.

The chain is built from TRBV3-1 (or the pseudogene TRBV3-2) and TRBJ1-2; D gene ambiguous. Trimming took off 1 base at V and 2 bases at J, with 11 bases between the two ends. This CDR3 has 15 residues. Germline-derived CDR1 and CDR2 are LGHDT and YNNKEL (reference sequence). The chain's CDR3 is CASSQAGSRNYGYTF. In DNA, the CDR3 is TGTGCCAGCAGCCAAGCGGGTTCGCGAAACTATGGCTACACCTTC.

The rearrangement joins TRBV27 to TRBJ1-2; 7 bases are shared with TRBD1. Per germline, CDR1 MNHEY and CDR2 SMNVEV (reference sequence). This CDR3 has 17 residues. Germline trimming cut 7 bases from V and 5 bases from J; bases unmatched to any gene: 19. The CDR3 region is CASTIRLDATGRYGYTF. The CDR3 nucleotides are TGTGCCAGCACCATCAGGCTAGACGCGACAGGGCGGTATGGCTACACCTTC.

The chain links TRBV19 to TRBJ2-1; 8 bases align to TRBD2. The V gene end was trimmed by 3 bases and the J gene end by 14 bases; junction bases not matched to a gene: 12. CDR3 length: 14 amino acids. CDR1 and CDR2 (germline): LNHDA, SQIVND (reference sequence). The CDR3 is CASSISSGGTSKFF. The DNA of the CDR3 is TGTGCCAGTAGTATCTCCTCGGGAGGGACATCGAAGTTCTTC.

The chain combines TRBV29-1 with TRBJ1-1; 10 positions agree with TRBD1. CDR3 length equals 14 residues. The V segment lost 6 bases and the J segment 2 bases; nucleotides outside the gene matches: 6. The germline gives CDR1 SQVTM, CDR2 ANQGSEA. CDR3 nucleotide sequence: TGCAGCGTGTCGACAGGGGGCGGAAACACTGAAGCTTTCTTT. Translated, it gives CSVSTGGGNTEAFF.

The chain combines TRBV5-1 with TRBJ2-7; D ambiguous. The CDR3 has 14 amino acids. The V end was cut by 0 bases, the J end by 6 bases, with 13 bases between. Germline V gives CDR1 SGHRS, CDR2 YFSETQ. DNA of the CDR3: TGCGCCAGCAGCTTGGGAGGTTTTGGTGGCGAGCAGTACTTC. It specifies CASSLGGFGGEQYF.

The chain joins TRBV18 to TRBJ2-2, with D possibly TRBD1 on 5 matching bases. V gave up 2 bases and J gave up 1 base, with 14 bases separating them. The CDR3 runs to 17 residues. Germline V gene data show CDR1 as KGHSH and CDR2 as LQKENI. The CDR3 here is CASSPGRVAENTGELFF. Here the CDR3 DNA reads TGTGCCAGCTCACCAGGCAGGGTTGCCGAGAACACCGGGGAGCTGTTTTTT.

This chain uses TRBV9 with TRBJ1-2; TRBD1 matches at 12 bases. The V segment lost 4 bases and the J segment 4 bases; nucleotides outside the gene matches: 8. The CDR3 is made up of 16 amino acids. Germline V gene lookup returns CDR1 SGDLS and CDR2 YYNGEE. The CDR3 region is CASSYQPGQGAYGYTF. Here the CDR3 DNA reads TGTGCCAGCAGCTACCAGCCGGGACAGGGGGCCTATGGCTACACCTTC.

The gene calls are TRBV29-1 and TRBJ2-7; perhaps TRBD2 as D (5 bases). Per germline, CDR1 SQVTM and CDR2 ANQGSEA. The CDR3 spans 11 residues. Trimming pared 6 bases from V and 2 bases from J, leaving 8 bases between. CDR3 residues: CSVAGTYEQYF. Written as DNA, the CDR3 is TGCAGCGTCGCCGGGACCTACGAGCAGTACTTC.

This clone occurred many times. The gene calls are TRBV6-5 and TRBJ1-5, with unresolved D. The CDR3 is 14 residues long. V was pared by 5 bases and J by 0 bases, with 8 bases between. Germline assignment: CDR1 MNHEY and CDR2 SVGAGI. The CDR3 here is CASSPTVSNQPQHF. CDR3 sequence (DNA): TGTGCCAGCAGTCCGACTGTTAGCAATCAGCCCCAGCATTTT.

This clone was recorded once. The CDR3: CASSQEQGTSGRAAETQYF. CDR3 nucleotides: TGTGCCAGCAGCCAAGAGCAAGGGACTAGCGGGAGGGCGGCAGAGACCCAGTACTTC. The chain has TRBV3-1 (or the pseudogene TRBV3-2) and TRBJ2-5, with 16 bases that match TRBD2. Germline CDR1 and CDR2: LGHDT and YNNKEL (reference sequence). CDR3 size: 19 residues. Unmatched junction bases numbered 8, after V lost 0 bases and J lost 4 bases.

The chain couples TRBV30 to TRBJ1-2, with D possibly being TRBD1 (5 bases). Germline loops: CDR1 GTSNPN, CDR2 SVGIG (reference sequence). V was shortened by 4 bases and J by 7 bases, with 13 bases between the two germline ends. This CDR3 is 12 amino acids long. The CDR3 is CAWNGGFGGYTF. The CDR3 DNA reads as TGTGCCTGGAACGGGGGTTTTGGTGGCTACACCTTC.

This clone was seen just once. The chain combines TRBV30 with TRBJ2-7, with D possibly matching TRBD1 (6 bases). This CDR3 region has 12 residues. Germline CDR1 reads GTSNPN; CDR2 reads SVGIG (reference sequence). V lost 1 base and J 3 bases, leaving 7 bases between the germline ends. The CDR3 DNA is TGTGCCTGGAGTGCAGGGGACTACGAGCAGTACTTC. Translating it yields CAWSAGDYEQYF.

This chain links TRBV19 with TRBJ1-2; tentatively, D is TRBD1 (6 bases). The CDR3 has 15 amino acids. Germline V CDR1 and CDR2: LNHDA, SQIVND (reference sequence). V gave up 0 bases and J gave up 4 bases, with 12 bases separating them. CDR3 in amino acids: CASSIDGGLRYGYTF. CDR3 bases: TGTGCCAGTAGTATAGACGGGGGGCTCCGCTATGGCTACACCTTC.

The chain employs TRBV21-1 and TRBJ2-7; the DNA was not used to check the table's D call, TRBD2. TRBV21-1 corresponds to a pseudogene. The CDR3 is 17 residues long. This CDR3 reads CASSKVRRQTRTYEQYF. DNA for the CDR3: TGTGCCAGCAGCAAAGTTAGGCGGCAGACCAGAACCTACGAGCAGTACTTC.

V gene TRBV4-3 combines with J gene TRBJ2-5, with 10 positions matching TRBD2. The germline V gene encodes CDR1 LGHNA and CDR2 YSLEER. This CDR3 comprises 14 residues. After removal of 2 bases from V and 4 bases from J, the junction contained 1 base not matched to a gene. The CDR3 nucleotides read TGCGCCAGCAGCCAACAGCGGGGGGGAGAGACCCAGTACTTC. This codes for CASSQQRGGETQYF.

The chain carries TRBV7-2 and TRBJ2-1; 14 bases align to TRBD2. Germline loops: CDR1 SGHTA, CDR2 FQGNSA. V shed 5 bases and J 8 bases; nucleotides not matched to a gene: 5. This CDR3 comprises 15 residues. This CDR3 is CASSRPGLAGDEQFF. The CDR3 DNA reads TGTGCCAGCAGCCGCCCGGGACTAGCGGGAGATGAGCAGTTCTTC. Full variable domain (rest looked up from reference TRBV7-2 and TRBJ2-1): GAGVSQSPSNKVTEKGKDVELRCDPISGHTALYWYRQSLGQGLEFLIYFQGNSAPDKSGLPSDRFSAERTGGSVSTLTIQRTQQEDSAVYLCASSRPGLAGDEQFFGPGTRLTVL.

The chain joins TRBV5-4 to TRBJ2-5, with 7 bases that match TRBD1. The CDR3 runs to 14 residues. The germline CDR1 and CDR2 sequences are SGHNT and YYREEE (reference sequence). The trim removed 5 bases at V and 1 base at J, leaving 5 bases unmatched. The CDR3 DNA reads as TGTGCCAGCAGTTTTACAGGGGTCCAAGAGACCCAGTACTTC. This codes for CASSFTGVQETQYF. The full variable domain, its missing parts supplied by reference TRBV5-4 and TRBJ2-5, is ETGVTQSPTHLIKTRGQQVTLRCSSQSGHNTVSWYQQALGQGPQFIFQYYREEENGRGNFPPRFSGLQFPNYSSELNVNALELDDSALYLCASSFTGVQETQYFGPGTRLLVL.

The V and J genes are TRBV4-3 and TRBJ2-7; D is unresolved. V was pared by 0 bases and J by 2 bases, with 17 bases between. This CDR3 region has 17 residues. Germline loops: CDR1 LGHNA, CDR2 YSLEER. The CDR3 sequence is CASSQDVTPGSAYEQYF. The CDR3 coding sequence is TGCGCCAGCAGCCAAGACGTAACCCCCGGTTCGGCCTACGAGCAGTACTTC.